The rows below give T cell receptor beta chains drawn from one sample of a study of regulatory T cells in long-lasting Graves disease. Each CDR3 protein gets one entry after TCRdb re-called the multiplex PCR reads with MiXCR. The sample shows around 460,000 distinct CDR3 sequences, approximately 22% of them seen only once. The sample was peripheral blood mononuclear cells (PBMCs), taken when the disease was refractory, from a patient treated with antithyroid drugs. These receptor sequences come from a female donor with Graves disease. The CDR3 runs from the conserved cysteine through the conserved F or W. A D gene is named only where the DNA matches it firmly. Only some rows state a clone size, as once, few, many or a class for expanded clones.

DNA | CDR3 | D | J | size | V
TGTGCCAGCAGCCGCCGGACTAGCGGGAGCGATACCCAGTACTTC | CASSRRTSGSDTQYF | TRBD2 | TRBJ2-5 | few | TRBV7-9
TGCGCCAGCAGCTACCCGGTTACAGGGAACACTGAAGCTTTCTTT | CASSYPVTGNTEAFF | - | TRBJ1-1 | many | TRBV5-1
TGTGCCAGCAGCTCATCTGGTGAGACCCAGTACTTC | CASSSSGETQYF | - | TRBJ2-5 | many | TRBV11-3
TGTGCCAGCAGCCTAGGGGTTTCGGGAGGTGGGGAGCTGTCTTTT | CASSLGVSGGGELSF | TRBD2 | TRBJ2-2 | few | TRBV27
TGTGCCAGCAGTTTACGACAGTCTCAAGAGACCCAGTACTTC | CASSLRQSQETQYF | - | TRBJ2-5 | many | TRBV28
TGTGCCAGCAGTCAAGGGCTGGGAAAAACCGAGCAGTACTTC | CASSQGLGKTEQYF | - | TRBJ2-7 | few | TRBV7-2
TGTGCCAGCGGGACAGGGGGCGGAACTAATGAAAAACTGTTTTTT | CASGTGGGTNEKLFF | TRBD1 | TRBJ1-4 | few | TRBV19
TGTGCCAGCAGGGGGGGGAAAGGTTCTAACATTCAGTACTTC | CASRGGKGSNIQYF | TRBD2 | TRBJ2-4 | few | TRBV12-3/TRBV12-4
TGTGCCAGCAGCACCTGGACTAGCGACCACGAGCAGTACTTC | CASSTWTSDHEQYF | TRBD2 | TRBJ2-7 | few | TRBV14
TGCGCCAGCAGCTTCGCGGTATGGGGTTCACCCCTCCACTTT | CASSFAVWGSPLHF | - | TRBJ1-6 | many | TRBV5-1
TGTGCCAGCAGCCAGAAAAACAGGGACTCACCCCTCCACTTT | CASSQKNRDSPLHF | - | TRBJ1-6 | many | TRBV7-3
TGTGCCAGCAGGACGGGACCGAACCAAGAGACCCAGTACTTC | CASRTGPNQETQYF | - | TRBJ2-5 | - | TRBV5-6
TGTGCCAGCAGCCGAGTAGGGGACAGGGGTGACTATGGCTACACCTTC | CASSRVGDRGDYGYTF | TRBD1 | TRBJ1-2 | few | TRBV14
TGTGCCAGCAGCTTATGGTCGGGTGAAGCTTTCTTT | CASSLWSGEAFF | - | TRBJ1-1 | many | TRBV11-1
TGCGCCAGCAGCTTCGGTACCACCTACGAGCAGTACTTC | CASSFGTTYEQYF | - | TRBJ2-7 | many | TRBV5-1
TGTGCCAGCAGCCGAGGACAGGGGTTGAGCACCGGGGAGCTGTTTTTT | CASSRGQGLSTGELFF | TRBD1 | TRBJ2-2 | - | TRBV7-9
TGTGCCAGCAAGATCGTAGCGGCGAACACCGGGGAGCTGTCTTTT | CASKIVAANTGELSF | - | TRBJ2-2 | - | TRBV7-2
TGTGCCTGGAGTGTAGGGGGGCGGAGTGAAAAACTGTTTTTT | CAWSVGGRSEKLFF | - | TRBJ1-4 | many | TRBV30
TGTGCCAGCAGGAGCGGGGGGGCCCTCTCCTACGAGCAGTACTTC | CASRSGGALSYEQYF | TRBD2 | TRBJ2-7 | many | TRBV2
TGTGCCAGCAACCCGGGACAGGGGCTTACTGGGGCCAACGTCCTGACTTTC | CASNPGQGLTGANVLTF | TRBD1 | TRBJ2-6 | - | TRBV6-1
TGTGCCAGCAGCATTAGAGGGGGACTAGCGAGCGGGGAGCTGTTTTTT | CASSIRGGLASGELFF | TRBD2 | TRBJ2-2 | many | TRBV11-2
TGCAGCTTCCTGGGGGTCACCATGAACACTGAAGCTTTCTTT | CSFLGVTMNTEAFF | - | TRBJ1-1 | few | TRBV29-1
TGTGCCAGCAGCTTAGTTCGGATTCAAGAGACCCAGTACTTC | CASSLVRIQETQYF | - | TRBJ2-5 | many | TRBV11-2
TGTGCCACCAGCACCTGGGGCGGGGGGTACTACGAGCAGTACTTC | CATSTWGGGYYEQYF | TRBD2 | TRBJ2-7 | - | TRBV15
TGTGCCAGTAGTATAGATAACGCAGGGCAAGAGACCCAGTACTTC | CASSIDNAGQETQYF | - | TRBJ2-5 | many | TRBV19
TGCGCCAGCACCCTCCTGGGAGGGGTGGACGAGCAGTACTTC | CASTLLGGVDEQYF | TRBD2 | TRBJ2-7 | - | TRBV5-1
TGTGCCAGCAGGCCCCCTGGGTACAATGAGCAGTTCTTC | CASRPPGYNEQFF | - | TRBJ2-1 | - | TRBV11-2
TGCGCCAGCAGCCAACCCATGACAGGGTCAAGGGAAAAACTGTTTTTT | CASSQPMTGSREKLFF | TRBD1 | TRBJ1-4 | - | TRBV4-1
TGTGCCAGCAGCTTGGGCAGACACCAAGAGACCCAGTACTTC | CASSLGRHQETQYF | - | TRBJ2-5 | many | TRBV7-2
TGCAGTGCTAGTGGGCTAGCGGGAGAGAGGGGGGAGACCCAGTACTTC | CSASGLAGERGETQYF | TRBD2 | TRBJ2-5 | - | TRBV20-1
TGTGCCAGCAGTGGTCCGGCGGAAAGCAATCAGCCCCAGCATTTT | CASSGPAESNQPQHF | - | TRBJ1-5 | few | TRBV6-1
TGTGCCAGCAGCTTGGGATTGCCTCCGAGGGACAGGAAGTTATATGGCTACACCTTC | CASSLGLPPRDRKLYGYTF | TRBD1 | TRBJ1-2 | - | TRBV5-4
TGTGCCATCAGTGAGTGGCAGGGGAACTACGAGCAGTACTTC | CAISEWQGNYEQYF | - | TRBJ2-7 | many | TRBV10-3
TGTGCCAGCAGTTTCCCTCCTGTCAATCAGCCCCAGCATTTT | CASSFPPVNQPQHF | - | TRBJ1-5 | many | TRBV28
TGTGCCAGCTCACCACCCCAGGGCTCCTACGAGCAGTACTTC | CASSPPQGSYEQYF | - | TRBJ2-7 | - | TRBV18
TGTGCCAGCAGTGAAGCGGGCGGGACTAATGAAAAACTGTTTTTT | CASSEAGGTNEKLFF | - | TRBJ1-4 | many | TRBV2
TGTGCCAGCAGTGCGGTCAGGGTAGTCGAAGAGACCCAGTACTTC | CASSAVRVVEETQYF | - | TRBJ2-5 | many | TRBV2
TGTGCCAGCAGTTTAGTGGGCACACTACTCACCGGGGAGCTGTTTTTT | CASSLVGTLLTGELFF | - | TRBJ2-2 | few | TRBV28
TGTGCCAGCAGGTCACCGGGACTAAGGTTGTTTGAGCAGTTCTTC | CASRSPGLRLFEQFF | TRBD2 | TRBJ2-1 | - | TRBV11-3
TGTGCCAGCAGCTTAGGTGGATCCGCTATGTGGCAGTTCTTC | CASSLGGSAMWQFF | - | TRBJ2-1 | - | TRBV7-2
TGTGCCAGCACACAGGGGGCGGGGACGAACACCGGGGAGCTGTTTTTT | CASTQGAGTNTGELFF | TRBD1 | TRBJ2-2 | few | TRBV5-6
TGTGCCAGCAGTTTGGCGCTAGCGGCGGATACGCAGTATTTT | CASSLALAADTQYF | TRBD2 | TRBJ2-3 | few | TRBV28
TGTGCCAGCGGGACTAGCGGGGTGAGCTCCTACGAGCAGTACTTC | CASGTSGVSSYEQYF | TRBD2 | TRBJ2-7 | many | TRBV28
TGTGCCAGCAGTTACCGCCGGGGACCCGATTATGGCTACACCTTC | CASSYRRGPDYGYTF | - | TRBJ1-2 | many | TRBV28
TGTGCCAGCCAAGGCCACAACTCCTACGAGCAGTACTTC | CASQGHNSYEQYF | - | TRBJ2-7 | many | TRBV2
TGTGCCATCAGCGACCAGGGGGAGGATCAGCCCCAGCATTTT | CAISDQGEDQPQHF | TRBD1 | TRBJ1-5 | many | TRBV10-3
TGTGCCAGCAGCTTCGGGGACCCATCTATCGGCGAGCAGTACTTC | CASSFGDPSIGEQYF | - | TRBJ2-7 | many | TRBV11-2
TGCAGTGCTAGACTGGGGGACGCTAGAGACGAGCAGTACTTC | CSARLGDARDEQYF | - | TRBJ2-7 | few | TRBV20-1
TGTGCCAGCAGATGGGTGGGACAGGGGGGGATCCTGAACACTGAAGCTTTCTTT | CASRWVGQGGILNTEAFF | TRBD1 | TRBJ1-1 | - | TRBV7-2
TGTGCCGCCTCGGCGGGATACGGCTACACCTTC | CAASAGYGYTF | - | TRBJ1-2 | many | TRBV12-3/TRBV12-4